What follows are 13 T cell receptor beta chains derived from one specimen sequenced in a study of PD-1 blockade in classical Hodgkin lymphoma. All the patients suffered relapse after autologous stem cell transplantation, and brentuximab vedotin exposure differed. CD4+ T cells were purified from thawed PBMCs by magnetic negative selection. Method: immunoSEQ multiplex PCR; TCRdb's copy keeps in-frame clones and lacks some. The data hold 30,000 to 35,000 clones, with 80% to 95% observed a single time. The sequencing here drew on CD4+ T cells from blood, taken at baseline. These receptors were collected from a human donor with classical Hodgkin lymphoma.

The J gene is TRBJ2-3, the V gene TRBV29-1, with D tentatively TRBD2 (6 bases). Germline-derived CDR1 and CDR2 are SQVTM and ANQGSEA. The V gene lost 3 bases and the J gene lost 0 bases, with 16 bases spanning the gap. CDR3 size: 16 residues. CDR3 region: CSVDAPEGRSTDTQYF. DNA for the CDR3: TGCAGCGTTGACGCCCCGGAGGGGAGAAGCACAGATACGCAGTATTTT.

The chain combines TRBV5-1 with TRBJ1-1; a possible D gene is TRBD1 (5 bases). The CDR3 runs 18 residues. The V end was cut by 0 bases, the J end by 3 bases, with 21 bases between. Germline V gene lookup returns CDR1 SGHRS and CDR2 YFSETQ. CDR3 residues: CASSLGRGTALGDTEAFF. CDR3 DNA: TGCGCCAGCAGCTTGGGTCGGGGCACGGCATTGGGGGACACTGAAGCTTTCTTT. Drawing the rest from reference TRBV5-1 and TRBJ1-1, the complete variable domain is KAGVTQTPRYLIKTRGQQVTLSCSPISGHRSVSWYQQTPGQGLQFLFEYFSETQRNKGNFPGRFSGRQFSNSRSEMNVSTLELGDSALYLCASSLGRGTALGDTEAFFGQGTRLTVV.

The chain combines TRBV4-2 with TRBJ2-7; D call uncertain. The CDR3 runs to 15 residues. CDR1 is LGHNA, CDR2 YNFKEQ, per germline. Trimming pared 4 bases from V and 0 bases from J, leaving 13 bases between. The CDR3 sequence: CASSPSISTSYEQYF. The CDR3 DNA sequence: TGTGCCAGCAGCCCTTCAATTAGCACCTCCTACGAGCAGTACTTC.

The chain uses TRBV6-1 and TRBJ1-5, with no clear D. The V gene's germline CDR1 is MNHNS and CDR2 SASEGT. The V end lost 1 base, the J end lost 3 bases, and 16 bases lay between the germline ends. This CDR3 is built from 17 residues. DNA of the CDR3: TGTGCCAGCAGTGAAGGGCCGACGGACCCCCTCAATCAGCCCCAGCATTTT. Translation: CASSEGPTDPLNQPQHF.

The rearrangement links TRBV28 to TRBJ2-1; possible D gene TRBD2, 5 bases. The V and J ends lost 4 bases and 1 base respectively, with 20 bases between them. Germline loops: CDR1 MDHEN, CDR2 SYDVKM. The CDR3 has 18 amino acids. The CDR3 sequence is CASSSPLVRGESYNEQFF. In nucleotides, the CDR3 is TGTGCCAGCAGTTCCCCCCTCGTTCGGGGTGAATCCTACAATGAGCAGTTCTTC.

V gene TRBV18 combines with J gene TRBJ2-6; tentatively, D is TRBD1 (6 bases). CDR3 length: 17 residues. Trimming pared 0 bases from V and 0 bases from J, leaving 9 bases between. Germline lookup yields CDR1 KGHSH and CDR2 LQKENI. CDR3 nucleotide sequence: TGTGCCAGCTCACCACCGGGGGCAAACTCTGGGGCCAACGTCCTGACTTTC. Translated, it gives CASSPPGANSGANVLTF.

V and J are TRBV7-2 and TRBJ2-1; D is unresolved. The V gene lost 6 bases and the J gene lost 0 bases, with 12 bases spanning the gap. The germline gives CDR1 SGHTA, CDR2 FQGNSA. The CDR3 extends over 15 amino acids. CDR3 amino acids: CASRPAGSSYNEQFF. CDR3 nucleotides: TGTGCCAGCAGGCCCGCAGGAAGCTCCTACAATGAGCAGTTCTTC.

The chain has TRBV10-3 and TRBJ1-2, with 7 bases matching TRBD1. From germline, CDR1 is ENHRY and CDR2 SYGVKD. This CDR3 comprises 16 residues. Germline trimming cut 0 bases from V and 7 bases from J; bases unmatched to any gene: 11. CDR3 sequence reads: CAISESRPGGTLGYTF. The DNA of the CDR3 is TGTGCCATCAGTGAGTCGAGGCCAGGGGGGACCCTTGGCTACACCTTC.

CDR3 sequence (DNA): TGTGCCAGCAGTTCCCTAGTTGGGCATTTGAACAATGAGCAGTTCTTC. Translating gives CASSSLVGHLNNEQFF. The chain couples TRBV28 to TRBJ2-1; D gene unclear. Germline V gene lookup returns CDR1 MDHEN and CDR2 SYDVKM. Deletions cut 4 bases from V and 5 bases from J, with 18 bases between. The CDR3 length is 16 residues.

CDR3 sequence reads: CASSLIPTGSAEQYF. The CDR3 bases are TGTGCCAGCAGTTTAATCCCCACAGGGTCGGCCGAGCAGTACTTC. V usage is TRBV28 and J usage is TRBJ2-7, with D possibly TRBD1 on 6 matching bases. The CDR3 has 15 amino acids. With 2 bases removed from V and 6 bases from J, the gap between germline ends came to 17 bases. The germline CDR1 and CDR2 sequences are MDHEN and SYDVKM.

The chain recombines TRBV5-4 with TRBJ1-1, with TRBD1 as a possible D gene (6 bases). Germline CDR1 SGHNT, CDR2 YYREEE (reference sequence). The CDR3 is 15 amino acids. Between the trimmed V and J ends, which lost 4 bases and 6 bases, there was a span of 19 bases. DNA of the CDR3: TGTGCCAGCAGCAAAACGAGCTTGGGGGGCTCTGAAGCTTTCTTT. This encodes CASSKTSLGGSEAFF. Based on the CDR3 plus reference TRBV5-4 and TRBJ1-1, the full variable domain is ETGVTQSPTHLIKTRGQQVTLRCSSQSGHNTVSWYQQALGQGPQFIFQYYREEENGRGNFPPRFSGLQFPNYSSELNVNALELDDSALYLCASSKTSLGGSEAFFGQGTRLTVV.

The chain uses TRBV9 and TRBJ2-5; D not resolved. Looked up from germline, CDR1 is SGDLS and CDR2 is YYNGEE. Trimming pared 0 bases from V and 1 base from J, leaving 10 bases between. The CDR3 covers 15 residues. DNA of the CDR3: TGTGCCAGCAGCGTAGACCGTGGTTTCCAAGAGACCCAGTACTTC. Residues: CASSVDRGFQETQYF. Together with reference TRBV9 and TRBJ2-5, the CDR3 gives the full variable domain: DSGVTQTPKHLITATGQRVTLRCSPRSGDLSVYWYQQSLDQGLQFLIQYYNGEERAKGNILERFSAQQFPDLHSELNLSSLELGDSALYFCASSVDRGFQETQYFGPGTRLLVL.

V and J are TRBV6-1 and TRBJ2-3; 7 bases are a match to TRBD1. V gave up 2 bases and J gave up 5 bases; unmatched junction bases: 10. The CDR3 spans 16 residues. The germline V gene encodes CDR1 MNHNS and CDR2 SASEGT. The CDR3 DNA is TGTGCCAGCAGTGAACAAGGGACAGCCTTCTTAGATACGCAGTATTTT. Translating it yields CASSEQGTAFLDTQYF.